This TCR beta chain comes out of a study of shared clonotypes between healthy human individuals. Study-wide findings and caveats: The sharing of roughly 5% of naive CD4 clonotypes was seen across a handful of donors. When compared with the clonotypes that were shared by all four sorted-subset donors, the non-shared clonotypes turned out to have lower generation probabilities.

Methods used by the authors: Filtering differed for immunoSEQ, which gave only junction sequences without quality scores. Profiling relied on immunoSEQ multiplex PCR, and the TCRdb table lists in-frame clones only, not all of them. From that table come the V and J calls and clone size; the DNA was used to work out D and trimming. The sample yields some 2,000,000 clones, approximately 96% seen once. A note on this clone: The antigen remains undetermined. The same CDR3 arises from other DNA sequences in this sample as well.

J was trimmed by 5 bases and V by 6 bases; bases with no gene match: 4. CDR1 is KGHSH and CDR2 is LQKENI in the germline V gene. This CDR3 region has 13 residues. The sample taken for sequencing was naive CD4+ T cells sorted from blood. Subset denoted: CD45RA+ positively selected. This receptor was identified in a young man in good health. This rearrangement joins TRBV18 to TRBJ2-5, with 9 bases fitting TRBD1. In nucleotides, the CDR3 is TGTGCCAGCTCCCCGACAGGGGGGGAGACCCAGTACTTC. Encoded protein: CASSPTGGETQYF.